This T cell receptor beta chain was retrieved from a study of control samples from healthy donors and cancer patients. Only in-frame clones appear in the TCRdb table, and some are missing; sequencing was by immunoSEQ multiplex PCR. Counted here are about 70,000 clones, approximately 84% occurring once; the ten biggest clones make up 28%. V lost 3 bases and J lost 8; bases outside the gene matches: 4. The CDR3 totals 13 residues. The germline V gene encodes CDR1 LNHDA and CDR2 SQIVND (reference sequence). The rearrangement uses TRBV19 and TRBJ1-2, with 9 bases matching TRBD1. This sequence was found in a man aged 45-65 years in good health. The sequenced sample consisted of blood. The CDR3 sequence: CASSIRTGDGYTF. Written as DNA, the CDR3 is TGTGCCAGTAGTATTCGGACAGGGGACGGCTACACCTTC. Combining the CDR3 with reference TRBV19 and TRBJ1-2 gives the whole variable domain DGGITQSPKYLFRKEGQNVTLSCEQNLNHDAMYWYRQDPGQGLRLIYYSQIVNDFQKGDIAEGYSVSREKKESFPLTVTSAQKNPTAFYLCASSIRTGDGYTFGSGTRLTVV.